This T cell receptor beta chain was found in a study of monozygotic twins with inflammatory bowel disease. Study results and caveats: Among IBD patients, TCRbeta diversity (inverse Simpson) was lower than in healthy co-twins.

Germline V gene data show CDR1 as SGHDT and CDR2 as YYEEEE. The CDR3 has 16 amino acids. TCRdb processed the 5' RACE reads again and assigns one entry to each CDR3 protein, with no DNA. Its listing shows approximately 160,000 distinct CDR3 sequences. Concerning this clonotype itself: What it binds is unknown.

The J gene is TRBJ2-7, the V gene TRBV5-6; TCRdb indicates TRBD1, and absent DNA this call remains unverified. Sequencing input: blood. This TCR was sampled from a human donor with ulcerative colitis or Crohn's disease, or a healthy co-twin of an affected twin (not recorded which). Here the CDR3 reads CASTESGTRAPYEQYF.